These 22 T cell receptor beta chains were all obtained from the same sample, sequenced in a study of T cell responses to AZD1222 COVID-19 vaccine (dated by TCRdb to the early 2020s). Libraries were constructed by the immunoSEQ multiplex PCR assay. The table comes from immuneACCESS by way of TCRdb, which keeps in-frame sequences with V and J called. Part of the clones is missing from these tables; in studies checked, under half for an unresolved V gene and the rest for unknown reasons. The sample table shows approximately 130,000 clones, and roughly 90% are seen once. The ten largest clones represent about 1.1% of the sample. The meaning of the sample's time point label: about 28 days (+/-7) after the second vaccine dose. The source material was peripheral blood, sampled 28 days after the second AZD1222 dose. These receptors were obtained from an adult who received the AZD1222 COVID-19 vaccine.

This clone has a handful of counts. This chain joins TRBV7-3 and TRBJ2-1; no clear D gene. Deletions cut 0 bases from V and 5 bases from J, with 5 bases between. CDR3 size: 13 residues. Germline CDR1 is SGHTA and CDR2 is FQGTGA. Written as DNA, the CDR3 is TGTGCCAGCAGCTTAACGGGTCACAATGAGCAGTTCTTC. This encodes CASSLTGHNEQFF. The complete variable domain, with remaining parts taken from reference TRBV7-3 and TRBJ2-1, reads GAGVSQTPSNKVTEKGKYVELRCDPISGHTALYWYRQSLGQGPEFLIYFQGTGAADDSGLPNDRFFAVRPEGSVSTLKIQRTERGDSAVYLCASSLTGHNEQFFGPGTRLTVL.

The V gene is TRBV3-1 (or the pseudogene TRBV3-2), the J gene TRBJ1-1, with TRBD1 as a possible D gene (6 bases). Germline CDR1 is LGHDT and CDR2 is YNNKEL (reference sequence). V lost 6 bases, J lost 6 bases, and 14 bases lay in between. This CDR3 comprises 13 residues. The CDR3 loop reads CASSSSRGAEAFF. In DNA, the CDR3 is TGTGCCAGCAGTTCTTCTAGGGGGGCTGAAGCTTTCTTT.

The J gene is TRBJ1-6, the V gene TRBV28; 10 bases align to TRBD1. The CDR3 sequence is 15 residues long. The junction had 5 bases not matched to a gene; V was cut back by 5 bases and J by 7 bases. From germline, CDR1 is MDHEN and CDR2 SYDVKM. Written as DNA, the CDR3 is TGTGCCAGCAGTCCATCGGGACAGGGGAATTCACCCCTCCACTTT. Amino acid sequence: CASSPSGQGNSPLHF.

This rearrangement joins TRBV6-5 to TRBJ1-2, with no clear D. This CDR3 spans 12 amino acids. V was shortened by 6 bases and J by 7 bases, with 12 bases between the two germline ends. Looked up from germline, CDR1 is MNHEY and CDR2 is SVGAGI. CDR3 bases: TGTGCCAGCAGACCCCAACGGGGTGGCTACACCTTC. It translates to CASRPQRGGYTF.

The rearrangement uses TRBV19 and TRBJ1-1, with 7 bases lining up with TRBD1. The CDR3 totals 14 residues. Germline CDR1 and CDR2: LNHDA and SQIVND (reference sequence). J gave up 3 bases and V 7 bases, and 8 bases lay outside the gene matches. The CDR3 region is CASKEGGWDTEAFF. CDR3 nucleotide sequence: TGTGCCAGTAAGGAAGGGGGCTGGGACACTGAAGCTTTCTTT.

V usage is TRBV4-3 and J usage is TRBJ1-1; TRBD1 agrees at 7 bases. The CDR3 totals 15 residues. J lost 1 base, V lost 3 bases, and 5 bases had no gene match. In germline, CDR1 is LGHNA, CDR2 YSLEER. The CDR3: CASSHTGVANTEAFF. For the CDR3, the DNA is TGCGCCAGCAGCCACACAGGGGTGGCGAACACTGAAGCTTTCTTT.

The V call is TRBV19, the J call TRBJ1-1; 8 bases are a match to TRBD1. The length of the CDR3 is 14 residues. With 5 bases clipped from V and 5 bases from J, the junction kept 7 bases outside the gene matches. Germline loops: CDR1 LNHDA, CDR2 SQIVND (reference sequence). Here the CDR3 reads CASSARTGKTEAFF. CDR3 DNA sequence: TGTGCCAGTAGTGCACGGACAGGGAAGACTGAAGCTTTCTTT.

The chain carries TRBV23-1 and TRBJ2-7; D gene ambiguous. TRBV23-1 is identified as an open reading frame with a role that is uncertain. Trimming took 2 bases from V and 6 from J, leaving 8 bases between them. CDR3 length equals 12 residues. CDR3: CASSQKPIEQYF. The CDR3 coding sequence is TGCGCCAGCAGTCAAAAGCCAATCGAGCAGTACTTC.

The rearrangement uses TRBV5-3 and TRBJ2-7; the D gene is possibly TRBD2 (6 bases). TRBV5-3 falls under the ORF class, with uncertain function. The CDR3 contains 15 residues. The V gene lost 1 base and the J gene lost 6 bases, with 17 bases spanning the gap. The chain's CDR3 is CARSLLGPGDREQYF. DNA for the CDR3: TGTGCCAGAAGCTTGCTGGGACCGGGGGATCGCGAGCAGTACTTC.

The chain couples TRBV6-5 to TRBJ2-7, with 12 bases fitting TRBD2. Trimming at V came to 2 bases and at J to 3 bases, leaving 5 bases not matched to a gene. This CDR3 is built from 16 residues. Germline CDR1 is MNHEY and CDR2 is SVGAGI. The CDR3 protein is CASSYPSGLAGYEQYF. The CDR3 coding sequence is TGTGCCAGCAGTTACCCCTCGGGACTAGCGGGCTACGAGCAGTACTTC.

This sequence joins TRBV4-3 and TRBJ2-1; TRBD2 might be the D (8 bases). Germline V gene lookup returns CDR1 LGHNA and CDR2 YSLEER. This CDR3 is built from 17 residues. Trimming took 3 bases from V and 7 from J, leaving 22 bases between them. This chain's CDR3 is CASSHYGGGQTVNEQFF. CDR3 DNA: TGCGCCAGCAGCCACTACGGGGGGGGACAGACTGTGAATGAGCAGTTCTTC.

This clone is categorized as large. The chain has TRBV25-1 and TRBJ2-2; TRBD1 matches 7 bases. V lost 3 bases, J lost 5 bases, and 3 bases stayed unmatched. There are 14 residues in the CDR3. Germline lookup yields CDR1 MGHDK and CDR2 SYGVNS. The chain's CDR3 is CASSETQGTGELFF. The CDR3 DNA reads TGTGCCAGCAGTGAGACACAGGGGACCGGGGAGCTGTTTTTT. Drawing the rest from reference TRBV25-1 and TRBJ2-2, the complete variable domain is EADIYQTPRYLVIGTGKKITLECSQTMGHDKMYWYQQDPGMELHLIHYSYGVNSTEKGDLSSESTVSRIRTEHFPLTLESARPSHTSQYLCASSETQGTGELFFGEGSRLTVL.

The chain has TRBV3-1 (or the pseudogene TRBV3-2) and TRBJ2-1; weak D call: TRBD2 (6 bases). Germline V gene data show CDR1 as LGHDT and CDR2 as YNNKEL (reference sequence). Trimming left V 2 bases short and J 9 bases short, with 14 bases between. This CDR3 has 14 amino acids. CDR3 amino acids: CASSQFGRGGEQFF. The CDR3 DNA sequence: TGTGCCAGCAGCCAATTCGGGAGAGGTGGTGAGCAGTTCTTC.

This chain connects TRBV5-8 to TRBJ2-5; TRBD2 matches 14 bases. CDR1 and CDR2 from the germline V gene are SGHTS and YDEGEE. The CDR3 extends over 14 amino acids. V shed 7 bases and J 4 bases; nucleotides not matched to a gene: 3. The CDR3 nucleotides are TGTGCCAGCTTCGGACTAGCGGGGGGAGAGACCCAGTACTTC. Its translation is CASFGLAGGETQYF.

The chain uses TRBV7-9 and TRBJ2-7, with D maybe TRBD1 (6 bases). CDR1 and CDR2 (germline): SEHNR, FQNEAQ (reference sequence). The length of the CDR3 is 13 residues. V was trimmed by 5 bases and J by 5 bases, leaving 13 bases between them. The CDR3 loop reads CASSAQGFDEQYF. The CDR3 region has the DNA TGTGCCAGCAGCGCACAGGGTTTTGACGAGCAGTACTTC.

This chain connects TRBV28 to TRBJ2-1; 13 bases fit TRBD2. Losses at the gene ends were 7 bases for V and 7 bases for J; bases not matched to a gene: 13. The CDR3 sequence is 17 residues long. Germline V CDR1 and CDR2: MDHEN, SYDVKM. The CDR3 DNA is TGTGCCAGCACCAGAGGGACTAGCGGGAAAAAGTTGAATGAGCAGTTCTTC. It is translated as CASTRGTSGKKLNEQFF.

The rearrangement joins TRBV10-3 to TRBJ2-3; TRBD2 matches 10 bases. CDR1 is ENHRY, CDR2 SYGVKD, per germline. The J segment lost 1 base and the V segment lost 4 bases, leaving 5 bases of the junction unmatched. This CDR3 spans 16 amino acids. CDR3 DNA: TGTGCCATCAGTGCCGGCACTAGCGGGGGCACAGATACGCAGTATTTT. The encoded protein is CAISAGTSGGTDTQYF.

The rearrangement uses TRBV4-1 and TRBJ2-5; 10 bases agree with TRBD2. CDR1 MGHRA and CDR2 YSYEKL come from the germline V gene. Trimming removed 1 base from V and 2 bases from J; junction bases left unmatched: 1. This CDR3 has 15 amino acids. CDR3 region: CASSQGTSGQETQYF. Written as DNA, the CDR3 is TGCGCCAGCAGCCAAGGGACTAGCGGACAAGAGACCCAGTACTTC.

This clone was recorded only once. This chain connects TRBV18 to TRBJ2-7; D possibly uses TRBD1 or TRBD2 (5 bases each). CDR1 KGHSH and CDR2 LQKENI come from the germline V gene. This CDR3 spans 15 amino acids. Trimming took off 3 bases at V and 2 bases at J, with 14 bases between the two ends. For the CDR3, the DNA is TGTGCCAGCTCACCGGCCGGGACGGTGACCTACGAGCAGTACTTC. Amino acid sequence: CASSPAGTVTYEQYF.

This chain connects TRBV18 to TRBJ2-5, with 7 nucleotides matching TRBD1. CDR1 and CDR2 from the germline V gene are KGHSH and LQKENI. This CDR3 is 13 amino acids long. J gave up 5 bases and V 1 base, and 1 base lay outside the gene matches. In DNA, the CDR3 is TGTGCCAGCTCACCACAGGGGGCGGAGACCCAGTACTTC. Translation: CASSPQGAETQYF.

In this sample, this clone turned up a few times. The rearrangement links TRBV7-9 to TRBJ2-7, with TRBD1 matching over 8 bases. CDR1 and CDR2 from the germline V gene are SEHNR and FQNEAQ (reference sequence). Trimming took 5 bases from V and 5 from J; bases not matched to a gene: 8. The CDR3 is 14 residues long. Written as DNA, the CDR3 is TGTGCCAGCAGCCAGGCCCAGGGGGCTCACGAGCAGTACTTC. This encodes CASSQAQGAHEQYF.

The V and J genes are TRBV11-3 and TRBJ1-2, with D possibly matching TRBD1 (6 bases). The CDR3 contains 15 residues. Germline loops: CDR1 SGHNT, CDR2 YENEEA. The V gene lost 5 bases and the J gene lost 5 bases, with 18 bases spanning the gap. CDR3 sequence reads: CASSPRRGGHYGYTF. CDR3 in DNA: TGTGCCAGCAGCCCCAGACGGGGGGGACATTATGGCTACACCTTC.